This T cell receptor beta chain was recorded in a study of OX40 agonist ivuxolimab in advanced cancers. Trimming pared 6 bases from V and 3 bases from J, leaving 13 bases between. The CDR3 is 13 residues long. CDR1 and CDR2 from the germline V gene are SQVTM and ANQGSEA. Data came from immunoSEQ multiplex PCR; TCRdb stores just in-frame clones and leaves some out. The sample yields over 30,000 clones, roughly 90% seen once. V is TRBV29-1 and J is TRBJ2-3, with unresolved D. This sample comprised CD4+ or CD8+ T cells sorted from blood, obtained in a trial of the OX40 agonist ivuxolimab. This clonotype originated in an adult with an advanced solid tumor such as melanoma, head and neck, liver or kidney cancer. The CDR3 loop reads CSVPSSHTDTQYF. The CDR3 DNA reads TGCAGCGTGCCCTCTAGTCATACAGATACGCAGTATTTT.